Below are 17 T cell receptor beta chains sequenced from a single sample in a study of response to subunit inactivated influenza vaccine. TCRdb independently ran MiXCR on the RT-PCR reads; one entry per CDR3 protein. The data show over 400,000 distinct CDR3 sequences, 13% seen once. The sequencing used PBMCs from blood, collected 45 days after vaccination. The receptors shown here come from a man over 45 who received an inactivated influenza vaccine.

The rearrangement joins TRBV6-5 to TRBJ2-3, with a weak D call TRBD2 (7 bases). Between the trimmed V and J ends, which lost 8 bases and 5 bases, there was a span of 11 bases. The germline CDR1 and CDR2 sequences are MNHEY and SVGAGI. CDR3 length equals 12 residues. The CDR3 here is CASGRGGDTQYF. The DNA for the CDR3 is TGTGCCAGCGGGAGGGGGGGAGATACGCAGTATTTT.

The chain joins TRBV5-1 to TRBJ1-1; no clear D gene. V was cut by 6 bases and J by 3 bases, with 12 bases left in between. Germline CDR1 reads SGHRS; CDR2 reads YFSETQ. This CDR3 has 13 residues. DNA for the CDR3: TGCGCCAGCACCTCCGGGCAGGACACTGAAGCTTTCTTT. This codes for CASTSGQDTEAFF.

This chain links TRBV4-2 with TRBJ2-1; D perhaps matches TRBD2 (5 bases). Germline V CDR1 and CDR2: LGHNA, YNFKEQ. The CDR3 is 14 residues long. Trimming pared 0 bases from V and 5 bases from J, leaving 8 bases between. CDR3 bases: TGTGCCAGCAGCCAAGAGCGGGTCGACAATGAGCAGTTCTTC. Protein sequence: CASSQERVDNEQFF.

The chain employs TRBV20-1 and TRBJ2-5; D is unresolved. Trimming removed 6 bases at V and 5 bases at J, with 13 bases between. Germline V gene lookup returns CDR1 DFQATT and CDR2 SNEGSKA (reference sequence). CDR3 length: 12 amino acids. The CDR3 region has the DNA TGCAGTGCCCAGCCCCCTGGGGAGACCCAGTACTTC. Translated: CSAQPPGETQYF.

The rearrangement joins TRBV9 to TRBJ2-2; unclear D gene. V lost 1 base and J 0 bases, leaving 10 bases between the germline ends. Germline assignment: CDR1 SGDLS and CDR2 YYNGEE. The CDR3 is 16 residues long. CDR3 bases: TGTGCCAGCAGCGTATCTGCCACCGCGAACACCGGGGAGCTGTTTTTT. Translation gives CASSVSATANTGELFF. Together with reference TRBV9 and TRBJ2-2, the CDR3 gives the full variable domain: DSGVTQTPKHLITATGQRVTLRCSPRSGDLSVYWYQQSLDQGLQFLIQYYNGEERAKGNILERFSAQQFPDLHSELNLSSLELGDSALYFCASSVSATANTGELFFGEGSRLTVL.

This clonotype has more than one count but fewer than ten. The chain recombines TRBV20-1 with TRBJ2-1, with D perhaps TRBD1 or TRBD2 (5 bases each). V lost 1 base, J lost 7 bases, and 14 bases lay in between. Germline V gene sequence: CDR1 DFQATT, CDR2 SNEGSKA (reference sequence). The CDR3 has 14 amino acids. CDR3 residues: CSARGPGPANEQFF. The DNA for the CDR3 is TGCAGTGCTAGAGGCCCGGGACCGGCGAATGAGCAGTTCTTC.

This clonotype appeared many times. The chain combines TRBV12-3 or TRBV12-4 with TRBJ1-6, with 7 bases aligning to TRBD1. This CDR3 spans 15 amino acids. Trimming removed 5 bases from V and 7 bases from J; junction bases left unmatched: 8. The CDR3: CASSPRDSINSPLHF. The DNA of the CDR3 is TGTGCCAGCAGTCCCCGGGACAGCATAAATTCACCCCTCCACTTT.

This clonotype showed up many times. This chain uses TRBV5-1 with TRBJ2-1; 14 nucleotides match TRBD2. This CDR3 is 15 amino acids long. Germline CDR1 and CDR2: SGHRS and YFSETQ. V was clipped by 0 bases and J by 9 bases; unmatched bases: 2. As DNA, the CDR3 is TGCGCCAGCAGCTTGGGACTAGCGGGAGGGAGTGAGCAGTTCTTC. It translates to CASSLGLAGGSEQFF.

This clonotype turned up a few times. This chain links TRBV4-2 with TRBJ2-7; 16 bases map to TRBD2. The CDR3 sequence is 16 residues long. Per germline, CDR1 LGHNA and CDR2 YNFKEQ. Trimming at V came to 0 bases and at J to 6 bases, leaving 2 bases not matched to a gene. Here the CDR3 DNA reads TGTGCCAGCAGCCAAGACGGGACTAGCGGGAGGGGCGAGCAGTACTTC. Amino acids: CASSQDGTSGRGEQYF.

CDR3 amino acids: CSARDGTDSQETQYF. As DNA, the CDR3 is TGCAGTGCTAGAGATGGGACAGACTCTCAAGAGACCCAGTACTTC. The V gene is TRBV20-1, the J gene TRBJ2-5; the match to TRBD1 covers 7 bases. CDR1 and CDR2 from the germline V gene are DFQATT and SNEGSKA (reference sequence). This CDR3 is built from 15 residues. J gave up 2 bases and V 0 bases, and 6 bases lay outside the gene matches.

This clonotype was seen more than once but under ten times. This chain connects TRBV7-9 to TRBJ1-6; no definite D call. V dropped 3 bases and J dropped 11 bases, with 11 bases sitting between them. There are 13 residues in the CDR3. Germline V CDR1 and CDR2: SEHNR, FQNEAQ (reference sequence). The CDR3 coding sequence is TGTGCCAGCAGCTTCCAAGGAAATACACCCCTCCACTTT. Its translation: CASSFQGNTPLHF.

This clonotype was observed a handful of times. In DNA form, the CDR3 reads TGTGCCAGCAGCTTAACTCGTTTCAGCACAGATACGCAGTATTTT. Residues: CASSLTRFSTDTQYF. This chain links TRBV7-2 with TRBJ2-3; unclear D gene. Germline V gene lookup returns CDR1 SGHTA and CDR2 FQGNSA. Trimming took off 2 bases at V and 0 bases at J, with 9 bases between the two ends. This CDR3 comprises 15 residues.

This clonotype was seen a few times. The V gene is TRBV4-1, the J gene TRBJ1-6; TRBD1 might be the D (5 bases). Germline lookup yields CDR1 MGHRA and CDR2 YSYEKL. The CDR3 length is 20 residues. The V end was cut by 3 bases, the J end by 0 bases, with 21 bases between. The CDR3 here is CASSHPREADPSSYNSPLHF. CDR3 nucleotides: TGCGCCAGCAGCCACCCCAGGGAGGCGGATCCGAGCTCCTATAATTCACCCCTCCACTTT.

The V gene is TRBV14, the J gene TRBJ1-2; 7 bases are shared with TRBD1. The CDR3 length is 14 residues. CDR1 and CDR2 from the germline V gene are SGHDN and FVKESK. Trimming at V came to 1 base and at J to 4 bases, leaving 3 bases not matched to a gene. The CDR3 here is CASSQAGTAYGYTF. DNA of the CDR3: TGTGCCAGCAGCCAAGCCGGGACAGCCTATGGCTACACCTTC. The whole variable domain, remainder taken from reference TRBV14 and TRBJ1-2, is EAGVTQFPSHSVIEKGQTVTLRCDPISGHDNLYWYRRVMGKEIKFLLHFVKESKQDESGMPNNRFLAERTGGTYSTLKVQPAELEDSGVYFCASSQAGTAYGYTFGSGTRLTVV.

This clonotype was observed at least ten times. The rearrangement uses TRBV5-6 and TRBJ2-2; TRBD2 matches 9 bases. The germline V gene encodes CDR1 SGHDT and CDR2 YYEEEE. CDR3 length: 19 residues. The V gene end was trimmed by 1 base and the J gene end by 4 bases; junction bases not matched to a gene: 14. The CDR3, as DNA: TGTGCCAGCAGCTTGAGAAAGGGACATAGCGGGAGCTTCACCGGGGAGCTGTTTTTT. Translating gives CASSLRKGHSGSFTGELFF.

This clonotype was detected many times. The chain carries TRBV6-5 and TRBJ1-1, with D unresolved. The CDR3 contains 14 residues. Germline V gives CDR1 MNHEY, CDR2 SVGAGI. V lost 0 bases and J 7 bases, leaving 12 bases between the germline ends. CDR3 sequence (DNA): TGTGCCAGCAGTTACTCGAGGAGGCCGGATGAAGCTTTCTTT. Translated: CASSYSRRPDEAFF.

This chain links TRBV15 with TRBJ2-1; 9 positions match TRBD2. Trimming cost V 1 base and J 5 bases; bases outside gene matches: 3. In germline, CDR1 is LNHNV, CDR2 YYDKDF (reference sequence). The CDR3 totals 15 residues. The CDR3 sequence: CATSRVIAGDNEQFF. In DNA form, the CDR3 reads TGTGCCACCAGCAGAGTCATAGCGGGGGACAATGAGCAGTTCTTC. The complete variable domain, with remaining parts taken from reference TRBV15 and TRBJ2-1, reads DAMVIQNPRYQVTQFGKPVTLSCSQTLNHNVMYWYQQKSSQAPKLLFHYYDKDFNNEADTPDNFQSRRPNTSFCFLDIRSPGLGDTAMYLCATSRVIAGDNEQFFGPGTRLTVL.